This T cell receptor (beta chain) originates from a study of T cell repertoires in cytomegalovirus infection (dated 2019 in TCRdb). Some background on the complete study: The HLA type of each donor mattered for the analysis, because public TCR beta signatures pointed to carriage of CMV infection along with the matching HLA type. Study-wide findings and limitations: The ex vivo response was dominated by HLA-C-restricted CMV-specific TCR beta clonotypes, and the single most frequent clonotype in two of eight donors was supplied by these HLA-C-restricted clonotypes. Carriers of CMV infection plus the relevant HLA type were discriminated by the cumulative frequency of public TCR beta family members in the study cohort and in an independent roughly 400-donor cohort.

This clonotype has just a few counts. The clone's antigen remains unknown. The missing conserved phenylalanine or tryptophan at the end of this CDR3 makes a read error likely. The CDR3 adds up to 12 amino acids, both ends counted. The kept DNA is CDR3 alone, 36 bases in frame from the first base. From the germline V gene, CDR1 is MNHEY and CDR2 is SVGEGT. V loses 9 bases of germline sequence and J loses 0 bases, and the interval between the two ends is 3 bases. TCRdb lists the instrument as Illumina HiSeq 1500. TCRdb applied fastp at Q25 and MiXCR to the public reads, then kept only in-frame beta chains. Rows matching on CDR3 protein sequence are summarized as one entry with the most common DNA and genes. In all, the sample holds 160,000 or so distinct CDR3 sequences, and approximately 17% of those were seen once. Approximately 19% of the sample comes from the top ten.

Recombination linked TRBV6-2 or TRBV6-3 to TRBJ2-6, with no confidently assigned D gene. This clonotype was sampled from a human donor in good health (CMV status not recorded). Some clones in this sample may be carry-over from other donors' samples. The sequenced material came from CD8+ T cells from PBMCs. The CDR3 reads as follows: CASVSGANVLTL. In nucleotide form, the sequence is TGTGCCAGTGTCTCTGGGGCCAACGTCCTGACTCTC.